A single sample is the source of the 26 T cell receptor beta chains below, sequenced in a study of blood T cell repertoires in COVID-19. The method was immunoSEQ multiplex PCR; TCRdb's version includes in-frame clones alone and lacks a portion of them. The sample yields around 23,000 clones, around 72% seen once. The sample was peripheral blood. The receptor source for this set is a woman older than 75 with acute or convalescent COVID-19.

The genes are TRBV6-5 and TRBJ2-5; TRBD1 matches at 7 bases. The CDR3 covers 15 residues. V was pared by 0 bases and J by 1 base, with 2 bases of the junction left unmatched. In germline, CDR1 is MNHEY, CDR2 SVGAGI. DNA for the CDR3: TGTGCCAGCAGTTACTCCGGGACAGCCCAAGAGACCCAGTACTTC. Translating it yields CASSYSGTAQETQYF.

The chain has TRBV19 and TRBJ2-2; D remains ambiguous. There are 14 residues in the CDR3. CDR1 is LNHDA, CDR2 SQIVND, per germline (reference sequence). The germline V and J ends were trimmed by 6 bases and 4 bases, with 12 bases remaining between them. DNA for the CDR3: TGTGCCAGTAGCACCCATCAGATCACCGGGGAGCTGTTTTTT. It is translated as CASSTHQITGELFF.

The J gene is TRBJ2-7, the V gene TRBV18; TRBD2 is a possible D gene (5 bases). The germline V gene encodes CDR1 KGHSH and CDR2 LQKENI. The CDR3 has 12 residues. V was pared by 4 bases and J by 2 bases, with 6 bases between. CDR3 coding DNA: TGTGCCAGCTCACTCGGGACCTACGAGCAGTACTTC. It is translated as CASSLGTYEQYF. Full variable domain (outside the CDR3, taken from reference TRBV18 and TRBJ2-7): NAGVMQNPRHLVRRRGQEARLRCSPMKGHSHVYWYRQLPEEGLKFMVYLQKENIIDESGMPKERFSAEFPKEGPSILRIQQVVRGDSAAYFCASSLGTYEQYFGPGTRLTVT.

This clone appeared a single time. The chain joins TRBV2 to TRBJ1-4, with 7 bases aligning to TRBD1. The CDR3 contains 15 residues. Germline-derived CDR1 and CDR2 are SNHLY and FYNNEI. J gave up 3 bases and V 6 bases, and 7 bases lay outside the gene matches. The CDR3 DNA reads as TGTGCCAGCAGGGTACAGGGGACCGCTAATGAAAAACTGTTTTTT. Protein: CASRVQGTANEKLFF.

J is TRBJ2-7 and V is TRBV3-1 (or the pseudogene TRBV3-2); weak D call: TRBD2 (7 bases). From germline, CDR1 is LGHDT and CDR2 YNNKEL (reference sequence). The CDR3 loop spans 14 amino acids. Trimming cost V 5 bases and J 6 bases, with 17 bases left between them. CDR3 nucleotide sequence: TGTGCCAGCAGCTCAAGATTAGGGGGGGCCGAGCAGTACTTC. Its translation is CASSSRLGGAEQYF.

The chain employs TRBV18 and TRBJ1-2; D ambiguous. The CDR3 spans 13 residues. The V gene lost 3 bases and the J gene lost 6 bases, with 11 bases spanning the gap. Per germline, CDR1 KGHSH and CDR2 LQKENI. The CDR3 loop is CASSPSGNDGYTF. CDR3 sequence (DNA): TGTGCCAGCTCACCTAGCGGGAATGATGGCTACACCTTC.

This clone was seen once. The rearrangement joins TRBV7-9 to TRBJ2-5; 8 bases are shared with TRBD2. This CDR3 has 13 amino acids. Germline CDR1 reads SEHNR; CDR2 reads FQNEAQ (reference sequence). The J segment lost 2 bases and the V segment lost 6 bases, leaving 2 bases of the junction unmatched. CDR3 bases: TGTGCCAGCAGTGTAGCGGGGCAAGAGACCCAGTACTTC. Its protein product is CASSVAGQETQYF.

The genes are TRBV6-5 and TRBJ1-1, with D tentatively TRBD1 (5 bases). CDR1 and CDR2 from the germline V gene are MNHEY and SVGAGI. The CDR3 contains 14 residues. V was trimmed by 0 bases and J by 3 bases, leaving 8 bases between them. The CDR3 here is CASSYSGGDTEAFF. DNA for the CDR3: TGTGCCAGCAGTTACTCGGGAGGGGACACTGAAGCTTTCTTT.

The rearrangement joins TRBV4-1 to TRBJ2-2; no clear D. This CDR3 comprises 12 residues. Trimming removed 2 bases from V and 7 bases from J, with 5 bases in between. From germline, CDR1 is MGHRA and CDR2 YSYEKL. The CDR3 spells CASSQIVGELFF. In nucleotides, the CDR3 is TGCGCCAGCAGCCAAATAGTCGGGGAGCTGTTTTTT.

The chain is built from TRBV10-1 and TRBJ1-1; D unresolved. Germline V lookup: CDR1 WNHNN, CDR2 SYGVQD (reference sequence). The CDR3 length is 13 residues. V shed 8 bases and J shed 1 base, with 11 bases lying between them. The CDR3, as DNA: TGCGCCAGCCGCCGTGGGAGGAACACTGAAGCTTTCTTT. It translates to CASRRGRNTEAFF.

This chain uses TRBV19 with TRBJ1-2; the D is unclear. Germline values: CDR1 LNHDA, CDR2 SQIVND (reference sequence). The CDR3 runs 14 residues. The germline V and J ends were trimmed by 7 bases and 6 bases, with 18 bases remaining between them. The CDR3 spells CASNKGPAADGYTF. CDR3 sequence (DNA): TGTGCCAGTAATAAAGGGCCAGCGGCGGATGGCTACACCTTC.

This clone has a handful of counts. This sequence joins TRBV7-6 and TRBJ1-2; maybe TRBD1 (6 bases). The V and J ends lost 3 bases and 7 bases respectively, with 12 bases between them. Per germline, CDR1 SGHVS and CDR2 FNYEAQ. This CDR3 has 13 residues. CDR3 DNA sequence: TGTGCCAGCAGCTTTACAGGGAATCGTGGCTACACCTTC. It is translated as CASSFTGNRGYTF.

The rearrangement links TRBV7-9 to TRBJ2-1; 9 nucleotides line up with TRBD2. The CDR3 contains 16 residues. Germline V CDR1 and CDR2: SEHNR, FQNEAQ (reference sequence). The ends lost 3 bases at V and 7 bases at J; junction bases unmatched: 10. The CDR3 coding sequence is TGTGCCAGCAGCTTCCAGCCCCTTAGCGGGAGAAATGAGCAGTTCTTC. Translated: CASSFQPLSGRNEQFF.

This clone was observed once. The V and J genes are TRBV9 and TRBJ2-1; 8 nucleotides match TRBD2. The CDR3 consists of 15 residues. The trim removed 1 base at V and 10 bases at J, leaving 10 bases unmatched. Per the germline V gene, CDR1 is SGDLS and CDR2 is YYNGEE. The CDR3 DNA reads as TGTGCCAGCAGCGTACGAGGACTAGCTCTGGAAGAGCAGTTCTTC. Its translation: CASSVRGLALEEQFF.

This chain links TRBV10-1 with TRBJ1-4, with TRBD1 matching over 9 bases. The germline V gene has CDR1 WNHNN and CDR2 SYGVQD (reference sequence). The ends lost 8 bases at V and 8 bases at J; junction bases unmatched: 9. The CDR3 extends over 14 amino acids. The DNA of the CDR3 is TGCGCCAGCTCTCCTGGACAGGGGTACGAAAAACTGTTTTTT. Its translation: CASSPGQGYEKLFF.

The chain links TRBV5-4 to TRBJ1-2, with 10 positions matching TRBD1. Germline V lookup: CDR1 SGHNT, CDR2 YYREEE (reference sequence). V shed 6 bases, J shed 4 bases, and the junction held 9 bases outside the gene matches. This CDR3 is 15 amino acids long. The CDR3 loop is CASTARGTGVYGYTF. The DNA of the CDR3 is TGTGCCAGCACCGCCCGAGGGACAGGGGTCTATGGCTACACCTTC.

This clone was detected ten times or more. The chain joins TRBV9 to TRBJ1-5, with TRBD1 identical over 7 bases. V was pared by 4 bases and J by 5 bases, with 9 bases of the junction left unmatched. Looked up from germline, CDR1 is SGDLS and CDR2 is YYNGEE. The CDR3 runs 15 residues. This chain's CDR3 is CASSPTGAPYQPQHF. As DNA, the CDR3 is TGTGCCAGCAGCCCTACAGGGGCCCCTTATCAGCCCCAGCATTTT.

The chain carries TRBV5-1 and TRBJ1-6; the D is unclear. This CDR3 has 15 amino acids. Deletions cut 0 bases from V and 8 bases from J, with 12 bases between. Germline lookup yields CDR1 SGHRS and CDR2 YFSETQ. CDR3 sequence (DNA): TGCGCCAGCAGCTTGGTATCGGGTCCCCATTCACCCCTCCACTTT. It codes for CASSLVSGPHSPLHF.

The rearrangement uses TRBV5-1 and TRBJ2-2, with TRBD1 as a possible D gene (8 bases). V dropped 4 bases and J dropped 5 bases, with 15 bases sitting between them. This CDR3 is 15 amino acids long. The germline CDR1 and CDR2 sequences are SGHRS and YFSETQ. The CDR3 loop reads CASSVDRGGTGELFF. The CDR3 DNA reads TGCGCCAGCAGCGTAGACAGGGGAGGGACCGGGGAGCTGTTTTTT.

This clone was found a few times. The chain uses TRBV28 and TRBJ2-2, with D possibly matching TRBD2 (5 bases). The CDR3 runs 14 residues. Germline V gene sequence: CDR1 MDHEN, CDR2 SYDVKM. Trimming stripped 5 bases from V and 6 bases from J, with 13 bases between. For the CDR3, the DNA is TGTGCCAGCAGTCCGCGGACTCCTCCCGGGGAGCTGTTTTTT. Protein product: CASSPRTPPGELFF.

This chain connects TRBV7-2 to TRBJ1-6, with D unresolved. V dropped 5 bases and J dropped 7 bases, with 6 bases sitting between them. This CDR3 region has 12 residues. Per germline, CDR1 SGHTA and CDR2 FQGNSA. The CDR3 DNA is TGTGCCAGCAGCCCTATGAATTCACCCCTCCACTTT. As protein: CASSPMNSPLHF.

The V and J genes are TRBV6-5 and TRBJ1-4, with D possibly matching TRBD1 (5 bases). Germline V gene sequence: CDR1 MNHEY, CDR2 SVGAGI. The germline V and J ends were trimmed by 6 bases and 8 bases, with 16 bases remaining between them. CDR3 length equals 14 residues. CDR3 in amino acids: CASSPTGGGEKLFF. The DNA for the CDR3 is TGTGCCAGCAGCCCCACCGGGGGAGGAGAAAAACTGTTTTTT.

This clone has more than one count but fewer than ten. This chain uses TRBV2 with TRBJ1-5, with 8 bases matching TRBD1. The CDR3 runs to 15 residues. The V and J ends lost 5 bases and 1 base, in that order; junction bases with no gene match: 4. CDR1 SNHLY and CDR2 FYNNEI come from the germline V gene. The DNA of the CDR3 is TGTGCCAGCAGTCCTCAGGGGGCCAGCAATCAGCCCCAGCATTTT. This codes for CASSPQGASNQPQHF. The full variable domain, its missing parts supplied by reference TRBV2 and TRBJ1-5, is EPEVTQTPSHQVTQMGQEVILRCVPISNHLYFYWYRQILGQKVEFLVSFYNNEISEKSEIFDDQFSVERPDGSNFTLKIRSTKLEDSAMYFCASSPQGASNQPQHFGDGTRLSIL.

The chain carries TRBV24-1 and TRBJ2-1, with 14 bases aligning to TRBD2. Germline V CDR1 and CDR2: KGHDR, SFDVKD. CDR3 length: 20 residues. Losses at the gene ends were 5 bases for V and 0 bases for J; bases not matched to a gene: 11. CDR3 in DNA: TGTGCCACCAGTGCCGTCGGACTAGCGGGGGGCTCAAGCTCCTACAATGAGCAGTTCTTC. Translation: CATSAVGLAGGSSSYNEQFF.

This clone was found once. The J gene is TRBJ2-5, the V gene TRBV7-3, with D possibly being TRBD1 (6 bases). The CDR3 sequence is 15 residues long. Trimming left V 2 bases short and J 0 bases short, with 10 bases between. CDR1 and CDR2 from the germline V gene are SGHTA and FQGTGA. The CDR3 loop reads CASSLVGADQETQYF. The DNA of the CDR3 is TGTGCCAGCAGCTTAGTGGGGGCGGACCAAGAGACCCAGTACTTC.

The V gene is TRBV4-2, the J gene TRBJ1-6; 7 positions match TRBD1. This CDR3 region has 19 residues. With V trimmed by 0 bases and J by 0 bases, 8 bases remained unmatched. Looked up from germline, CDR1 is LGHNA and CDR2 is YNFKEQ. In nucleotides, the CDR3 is TGTGCCAGCAGCCAAGATAGGGTCTCAGGGGGCTCCTATAATTCACCCCTCCACTTT. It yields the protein CASSQDRVSGGSYNSPLHF.